This TCR beta chain stems from a study of cytomegalovirus exposure and HLA in healthy donors. Study results and limitations: Later analysis identified several of the most significant clusters that appeared linked to common viral pathogens.

This PCR relied on a set of 60 Vbeta primers and 13 Jbeta primers. The protocol was immunoSEQ multiplex PCR, while the TCRdb copy is restricted to in-frame clones and leaves out a portion. The repertoire consists of about 150,000 clones, with roughly a tenth occurring once and the leading ten covering approximately 1.8%. Per the germline V gene, CDR1 is SEHNR and CDR2 is FQNEAQ (reference sequence). The CDR3 runs to 14 residues. V trimming: 5 bases; J trimming: 4 bases; junction bases outside the gene matches: 4. About this clone itself: Its specificity is not known. At the DNA level, this CDR3 is encoded by other sequences in the same sample as well.

The TCR sequence derives from a male donor in good health and CMV-seronegative. J is TRBJ2-3 and V is TRBV7-9; 9 bases align to TRBD2. The sample was PBMCs. Here the CDR3 reads CASSLGLAADTQYF. The CDR3 DNA reads TGTGCCAGCAGCCTGGGACTAGCCGCAGATACGCAGTATTTT.